A selection of T cell receptor beta chains follows, all from one sample in a study of OX40 agonist ivuxolimab in advanced cancers. The assay was immunoSEQ multiplex PCR, and TCRdb's table has in-frame clones only and misses some. This sample has about 10,000 clones, with 77% found just once. Sequenced material: CD4+ or CD8+ T cells sorted from blood, taken in a trial of the OX40 agonist ivuxolimab. The receptor set was obtained from an adult with an advanced solid tumor such as melanoma, head and neck, liver or kidney cancer. Each CDR3 is given with its conserved first and last residue. The D gene is left open where the match is weak. Only part of the rows carry a size: once, few, many, or a class if the clone is expanded.

TRBJ2-7,NA,TRBV9,NA,CASSEDGSGYEQYF,TGTGCCAGCAGCGAGGATGGGAGCGGCTACGAGCAGTACTTC
TRBJ1-1,NA,TRBV27,TRBD1,CASSLGTGANTEAFF,TGTGCCAGCAGTTTAGGGACAGGGGCAAACACTGAAGCTTTCTTT
TRBJ1-3,NA,TRBV10-3,NA,CAIAQDSGNTIYF,TGTGCCATCGCCCAGGACAGCGGAAACACCATATATTTT
TRBJ2-2,NA,TRBV9,NA,CASTSFGAGELFF,NA
TRBJ2-7,NA,TRBV27,NA,CASSFPAGEQYF,TGTGCCAGCAGTTTCCCGGCCGGGGAGCAGTACTTC
TRBJ2-7,NA,TRBV5-1,NA,CASSSWTALAYEQYF,TGCGCCAGCAGCTCCTGGACTGCTCTCGCCTACGAGCAGTACTTC
TRBJ2-5,NA,TRBV7-9,TRBD2,CASSFPPGGTARETQYF,TGTGCCAGCAGCTTTCCCCCGGGGGGTACTGCTCGGGAGACCCAGTACTTC
TRBJ2-5,NA,TRBV19,TRBD2,CASSIDSGSVETQYF,TGTGCCAGTAGTATCGATAGCGGGAGTGTGGAGACCCAGTACTTC
TRBJ1-5,few,TRBV28,TRBD1,CASSAPGGSNQPQHF,TGTGCCAGCAGCGCCCCAGGGGGTAGCAATCAGCCCCAGCATTTT
TRBJ2-1,NA,TRBV2,TRBD2,CASVEREYNEQFF,TGTGCCTCAGTTGAGCGGGAGTATAATGAGCAGTTCTTC
TRBJ2-6,NA,TRBV12-5,NA,CASSSGANVLTF,TGTGCTAGTTCCTCTGGGGCCAACGTCCTGACTTTC
TRBJ2-3,once,TRBV6-4,TRBD2,CASSEREGGTDTQYF,TGTGCCAGCAGTGAGCGGGAGGGAGGCACAGATACGCAGTATTTT
TRBJ2-1,NA,TRBV10-3,TRBD2,CAISEGGSSPNEQFF,TGTGCCATCAGTGAAGGCGGGAGTTCCCCCAATGAGCAGTTCTTC
TRBJ1-3,once,TRBV10-3,NA,CAIPGYGNTIYF,TGTGCCATCCCGGGTTATGGAAACACCATATATTTT
TRBJ2-7,NA,TRBV6-5,TRBD1,CASSSGQGNPYEQYF,TGTGCCAGTAGTTCGGGACAGGGCAACCCCTACGAGCAGTACTTC
TRBJ1-1,NA,TRBV11-1,TRBD1,CASSLAYGTVNTEAFF,TGTGCCAGCAGCTTAGCTTACGGGACAGTGAACACTGAAGCTTTCTTT
TRBJ2-1,NA,TRBV6-5,TRBD1,CASTGDSHNEQFF,TGTGCCAGCACCGGGGACAGTCACAATGAGCAGTTCTTC
TRBJ1-3,NA,TRBV2,NA,CASSSLGGDTIYF,TGTGCCAGCAGCTCCCTGGGTGGGGACACCATATATTTT
TRBJ1-1,NA,TRBV28,NA,CASSFPGTEAFF,TGTGCCAGCAGTTTTCCGGGAACTGAAGCTTTCTTT
TRBJ2-3,NA,TRBV27,TRBD2,CASSSGLAGDIDTQYF,TGTGCCAGCAGTTCGGGACTAGCGGGAGATATTGATACGCAGTATTTT
TRBJ1-3,few,TRBV7-2,NA,CASSLGVGEARHTIYF,TGTGCCAGCAGCTTAGGAGTCGGGGAGGCAAGACACACCATATATTTT
TRBJ1-3,few,TRBV19,NA,CASTREYGNTIYF,TGTGCCAGTACCAGAGAGTACGGAAACACCATATATTTT
TRBJ2-1,NA,TRBV2,NA,CASKGGRGVDEQFF,TGTGCCAGCAAGGGGGGCAGGGGGGTGGATGAGCAGTTCTTC
TRBJ2-1,NA,TRBV2,TRBD2,CASSENLAGYNEQFF,TGTGCCAGCAGTGAAAACCTAGCGGGGTACAATGAGCAGTTCTTC
TRBJ1-4,NA,TRBV30,NA,CAWSVLERVELFF,TGTGCCTGGAGTGTACTCGAGAGGGTAGAACTGTTTTTT
TRBJ2-1,NA,TRBV19,NA,CAPTSGHGLSYNEQFF,TGTGCCCCAACGTCGGGCCATGGTCTATCCTACAATGAGCAGTTCTTC
TRBJ2-7,few,TRBV13,NA,CASSTLGNAPYEQYF,TGTGCCAGCAGCACACTAGGGAACGCCCCCTACGAGCAGTACTTC
TRBJ1-1,NA,TRBV7-8,NA,CASSPDTGKAFF,TGTGCCAGCAGCCCGGACACGGGTAAGGCTTTCTTT
TRBJ2-2,NA,TRBV7-7,TRBD2,CASSYPSGSNTGELFF,TGTGCTAGCAGCTACCCTAGCGGGTCGAACACCGGGGAGCTGTTTTTT
TRBJ2-1,NA,TRBV12-5,NA,CASGFGPGNEQFF,TGTGCTAGTGGTTTTGGTCCGGGGAATGAGCAGTTCTTC
TRBJ1-5,NA,TRBV5-5,NA,CASSLSESNQPQHF,TGTGCCAGCAGCTTGAGCGAATCCAATCAGCCCCAGCATTTT
TRBJ2-7,once,TRBV5-6,NA,CASSFGAGSSYEQYF,TGTGCCAGCAGCTTTGGGGCTGGAAGCTCCTACGAGCAGTACTTC
TRBJ1-1,few,TRBV29-1,NA,CSVVGIGGLNTEAFF,TGCAGCGTTGTGGGGATTGGGGGCCTGAACACTGAAGCTTTCTTT
TRBJ2-3,once,TRBV5-1,NA,CASSLAGQGATDTQYF,TGCGCCAGCAGCTTGGCAGGGCAGGGAGCCACAGATACGCAGTATTTT
TRBJ2-7,NA,TRBV7-9,NA,CASSPLRSYEQYF,TGTGCCAGCTCCCCCCTTAGGTCCTACGAGCAGTACTTC
TRBJ2-2,NA,TRBV7-6,TRBD2,CASSLSLAGGGNTGELFF,TGTGCCAGCAGCTTATCCCTAGCGGGAGGGGGGAACACCGGGGAGCTGTTTTTT
TRBJ2-2,few,TRBV15,NA,CATSKSGGGGNTGELFF,TGTGCCACCAGCAAGAGCGGCGGGGGCGGGAACACCGGGGAGCTGTTTTTT
TRBJ1-1,NA,TRBV19,NA,CASSIRSALIEMNTEAFF,TGTGCCAGTAGTATAAGGTCAGCATTAATTGAAATGAACACTGAAGCTTTCTTT
TRBJ2-5,NA,TRBV27,NA,CASSLSSSTSETQYF,TGTGCCAGCAGTTTAAGCAGCTCGACCTCAGAGACCCAGTACTTC
TRBJ2-7,NA,TRBV5-4,NA,CASSLELREQYF,TGTGCCAGCAGCTTGGAGCTCCGCGAGCAGTACTTC
TRBJ2-7,NA,TRBV4-1,TRBD2,CASSQDSPLLAARTAYEQYF,TGCGCCAGCAGCCAAGATTCTCCCTTACTAGCGGCAAGGACGGCCTACGAGCAGTACTTC
TRBJ2-7,NA,TRBV27,TRBD1,CASRMGTGTYEQYF,TGTGCCAGCAGGATGGGGACAGGCACCTACGAGCAGTACTTC
TRBJ1-3,NA,TRBV5-4,NA,CASSLSVLSGNTIYF,TGTGCCAGCAGCTTGTCAGTACTCTCTGGAAACACCATATATTTT